These 24 T cell receptor beta chains came from one sample sequenced in a study of shared clonotypes between healthy human individuals. Naive CD8 cells lacked CD45RO and underwent positive selection for CCR7, leaving out terminally differentiated effector memory CD45RA+ cells. The table came from immunoSEQ multiplex PCR; TCRdb's copy has only in-frame clones and leaves some out. The sample lists 630,000 or so clones, 95% to 98% occurring once. The specimen sequenced was naive CD8+ T cells sorted from blood. The source is a man aged 30-40 years in good health.

The rearrangement links TRBV9 to TRBJ2-7; 7 nucleotides match TRBD1. CDR1 and CDR2 (germline): SGDLS, YYNGEE. The CDR3 sequence is 13 residues long. V gave up 3 bases and J gave up 4 bases; unmatched junction bases: 4. The CDR3 spells CASSGHRGYEQYF. The DNA of the CDR3 is TGTGCCAGCAGCGGCCACAGGGGTTACGAGCAGTACTTC.

Note on this clone: Relative to the germline gene, one junction end is altered; a read error may explain this. The CDR3 sequence is CAGSPRTGHLEKLFF. In DNA form, the CDR3 reads TGTGCCGGCAGTCCCCGGACAGGGCACCTCGAAAAACTGTTTTTT. The J gene is TRBJ1-4, the V gene TRBV27; 8 bases are a match to TRBD1. CDR1 and CDR2 (germline): MNHEY, SMNVEV (reference sequence). The CDR3 sequence is 15 residues long.

This clone was seen a single time. This rearrangement joins TRBV4-2 to TRBJ2-1; 8 bases line up with TRBD2. Germline V CDR1 and CDR2: LGHNA, YNFKEQ. The V and J ends lost 1 base and 6 bases, in that order; junction bases with no gene match: 14. This CDR3 has 18 residues. The CDR3 loop is CASSQAFEGGRFSNEQFF. The CDR3 nucleotides read TGTGCCAGCAGCCAAGCCTTCGAAGGCGGGAGGTTTAGCAATGAGCAGTTCTTC.

The chain combines TRBV15 with TRBJ2-1, with D possibly TRBD1 on 5 matching bases. V was cut by 8 bases and J by 4 bases, with 15 bases left in between. CDR1 is LNHNV, CDR2 YYDKDF, per germline (reference sequence). This CDR3 is 14 amino acids long. The CDR3 DNA is TGTGCCACCCGGGCGTCTAGGGGTTACAATGAGCAGTTCTTC. Translating gives CATRASRGYNEQFF.

This clone showed up just once. The rearrangement links TRBV14 to TRBJ1-2; D gene unclear. Germline CDR1 SGHDN, CDR2 FVKESK. The CDR3 consists of 17 residues. V was cut by 0 bases and J by 6 bases, with 20 bases left in between. The CDR3 spells CASSQDQTFDYPHGYTF. The CDR3 bases are TGTGCCAGCAGCCAAGATCAAACCTTCGACTACCCACATGGCTACACCTTC.

The V and J genes are TRBV10-3 and TRBJ1-2, with 7 bases aligning to TRBD1. V was clipped by 6 bases and J by 5 bases; unmatched bases: 9. This CDR3 is built from 14 residues. Germline V lookup: CDR1 ENHRY, CDR2 SYGVKD. The CDR3 nucleotides read TGTGCCATCAGCGAAGGACAGGTATCTTATGGCTACACCTTC. Its translation: CAISEGQVSYGYTF.

Worth noting for this clone: Other nucleotide sequences in the sample specify the same CDR3. The rearrangement links TRBV5-4 to TRBJ2-7; D gene ambiguous. Trimming removed 0 bases at V and 0 bases at J, with 4 bases between. Germline CDR1 is SGHNT and CDR2 is YYREEE (reference sequence). This CDR3 has 13 amino acids. CDR3 sequence reads: CASSLGSSYEQYF. The CDR3 DNA is TGTGCCAGCAGCTTGGGGAGCTCCTACGAGCAGTACTTC.

V usage is TRBV27 and J usage is TRBJ2-7; 11 bases agree with TRBD2. Germline V CDR1 and CDR2: MNHEY, SMNVEV (reference sequence). V lost 6 bases and J lost 9; bases outside the gene matches: 13. This CDR3 is built from 15 residues. CDR3 bases: TGTGCCAGCAGACCCACTAGCGGGAGCCAGGTAGTGCAGTACTTC. Protein product: CASRPTSGSQVVQYF.

The chain employs TRBV2 and TRBJ2-7; 8 bases fit TRBD2. CDR3 length equals 14 residues. Germline lookup yields CDR1 SNHLY and CDR2 FYNNEI. With 2 bases clipped from V and 6 bases from J, the junction kept 6 bases outside the gene matches. CDR3 nucleotide sequence: TGTGCCAGCAGTGAACGGGTAGCGGGGCTCGAGCAGTACTTC. Translating it yields CASSERVAGLEQYF.

The V call is TRBV7-9, the J call TRBJ1-5, with TRBD1 matching over 7 bases. CDR3 length: 16 residues. J gave up 0 bases and V 2 bases, and 4 bases lay outside the gene matches. Germline values: CDR1 SEHNR, CDR2 FQNEAQ (reference sequence). The CDR3 DNA is TGTGCCAGCAGCTTAACCAGGGGGTCTAGCAATCAGCCCCAGCATTTT. It is translated as CASSLTRGSSNQPQHF. Drawing the rest from reference TRBV7-9 and TRBJ1-5, the complete variable domain is DTGVSQNPRHKITKRGQNVTFRCDPISEHNRLYWYRQTLGQGPEFLTYFQNEAQLEKSRLLSDRFSAERPKGSFSTLEIQRTEQGDSAMYLCASSLTRGSSNQPQHFGDGTRLSIL.

V is TRBV27 and J is TRBJ1-2; TRBD1 is a possible D gene (6 bases). V lost 3 bases, J lost 3 bases, and 11 bases lay in between. Germline CDR1 reads MNHEY; CDR2 reads SMNVEV (reference sequence). The CDR3 is made up of 14 amino acids. CDR3 DNA sequence: TGTGCCAGCAGTTTCATAGGGGGTGACTATGGCTACACCTTC. Residues: CASSFIGGDYGYTF.

This chain uses TRBV7-6 with TRBJ2-1, with 9 nucleotides matching TRBD1. Per the germline V gene, CDR1 is SGHVS and CDR2 is FNYEAQ. V lost 1 base and J lost 9; bases outside the gene matches: 13. The CDR3 contains 17 residues. The DNA of the CDR3 is TGTGCCAGCAGCTTAGTAGTGCGGACAGGGGATGGAGGTGAGCAGTTCTTC. Translating it yields CASSLVVRTGDGGEQFF. Supplemented by reference TRBV7-6 and TRBJ2-1, the full variable domain reads GAGVSQSPRYKVTKRGQDVALRCDPISGHVSLYWYRQALGQGPEFLTYFNYEAQQDKSGLPNDRFSAERPEGSISTLTIQRTEQRDSAMYRCASSLVVRTGDGGEQFFGPGTRLTVL.

V usage is TRBV29-1 and J usage is TRBJ2-2; TRBD1 might be the D (6 bases). This CDR3 is 14 amino acids long. From germline, CDR1 is SQVTM and CDR2 ANQGSEA. V was cut by 5 bases and J by 0 bases, with 10 bases left in between. CDR3: CSVKGTSNTGELFF. The CDR3, as DNA: TGCAGCGTTAAAGGGACATCGAACACCGGGGAGCTGTTTTTT.

The J gene is TRBJ2-5, the V gene TRBV7-9; 9 nucleotides agree with TRBD1. The germline V gene has CDR1 SEHNR and CDR2 FQNEAQ (reference sequence). CDR3 length: 15 amino acids. Germline trimming cut 3 bases from V and 1 base from J; bases unmatched to any gene: 3. The CDR3 here is CASSFVDRGQETQYF. CDR3 nucleotides: TGTGCCAGCAGCTTTGTGGACAGGGGCCAAGAGACCCAGTACTTC.

This clone is a singleton in its sample. The genes are TRBV5-5 and TRBJ2-7, with a tentative D call TRBD2 (6 bases). The germline V gene encodes CDR1 SGHKS and CDR2 YYEKEE (reference sequence). CDR3 length equals 14 residues. Trimming took 6 bases from V and 4 from J, leaving 17 bases between them. CDR3 residues: CASKVSGAPYEQYF. The CDR3 DNA sequence: TGTGCCAGCAAGGTTAGCGGAGCCCCGTACGAGCAGTACTTC.

This clone showed up just once. V usage is TRBV6-1 and J usage is TRBJ2-5; 11 nucleotides match TRBD2. This CDR3 is built from 15 residues. V lost 5 bases to trimming and J lost 4 bases; unmatched junction nucleotides: 6. In germline, CDR1 is MNHNS, CDR2 SASEGT. CDR3 protein: CASSPSTSGRETQYF. In DNA, the CDR3 is TGTGCCAGCAGTCCCTCCACTAGCGGGAGAGAGACCCAGTACTTC.

The J gene is TRBJ1-2, the V gene TRBV11-2; D is perhaps TRBD1 (5 bases). The CDR3 runs to 13 residues. In germline, CDR1 is SGHAT, CDR2 FQNNGV. The V end lost 1 base, the J end lost 8 bases, and 11 bases lay between the germline ends. CDR3 nucleotides: TGTGCCAGCAGCTTAGCAGGGATCGACGGCTACACCTTC. Amino acid sequence: CASSLAGIDGYTF.

The gene calls are TRBV9 and TRBJ2-7; TRBD1 aligns across 8 bases. CDR3 length: 17 amino acids. The ends lost 3 bases at V and 2 bases at J; junction bases unmatched: 13. The germline CDR1 and CDR2 sequences are SGDLS and YYNGEE. The CDR3 bases are TGTGCCAGCAGCGCTACTGACAGGGGAGGATGGCCCTACGAGCAGTACTTC. Protein sequence: CASSATDRGGWPYEQYF.

The V gene is TRBV5-4, the J gene TRBJ1-1; D ambiguous. Per the germline V gene, CDR1 is SGHNT and CDR2 is YYREEE (reference sequence). This CDR3 is built from 15 residues. V lost 0 bases, J lost 7 bases, and 16 bases lay in between. This CDR3 is CASSLDRPESIEAFF. CDR3 DNA sequence: TGTGCCAGCAGCTTGGATCGCCCGGAGTCGATTGAAGCTTTCTTT.

The chain is built from TRBV27 and TRBJ2-1; 10 bases match TRBD2. CDR3 length equals 17 residues. Germline loops: CDR1 MNHEY, CDR2 SMNVEV (reference sequence). J gave up 4 bases and V 3 bases, and 9 bases lay outside the gene matches. CDR3 amino acids: CASSFVLAGNQYNEQFF. CDR3 DNA sequence: TGTGCCAGCAGTTTTGTACTAGCGGGAAATCAGTACAATGAGCAGTTCTTC.

The chain links TRBV7-9 to TRBJ2-2; no definite D call. CDR1 is SEHNR, CDR2 FQNEAQ, per germline (reference sequence). With 5 bases removed from V and 6 bases from J, the gap between germline ends came to 10 bases. The CDR3 sequence is 13 residues long. The CDR3, as DNA: TGTGCCAGCAGCCCCTTGGACGCCGGGGAGCTGTTTTTT. This gives the protein CASSPLDAGELFF. Together with reference TRBV7-9 and TRBJ2-2, the CDR3 gives the full variable domain: DTGVSQNPRHKITKRGQNVTFRCDPISEHNRLYWYRQTLGQGPEFLTYFQNEAQLEKSRLLSDRFSAERPKGSFSTLEIQRTEQGDSAMYLCASSPLDAGELFFGEGSRLTVL.

The chain joins TRBV4-2 to TRBJ2-1; TRBD2 aligns across 9 bases. The CDR3 runs 18 residues. Germline V gene data show CDR1 as LGHNA and CDR2 as YNFKEQ. V shed 4 bases and J 6 bases; nucleotides not matched to a gene: 16. The CDR3 DNA sequence: TGTGCCAGCAGCCGCGTCGGTCGGGGCGGGAGGGCCGTCAATGAGCAGTTCTTC. This gives the protein CASSRVGRGGRAVNEQFF.

This chain links TRBV4-1 with TRBJ2-3; D gene ambiguous. Germline CDR1 MGHRA, CDR2 YSYEKL. V was pared by 3 bases and J by 6 bases, with 10 bases between. The CDR3 consists of 13 residues. As DNA, the CDR3 is TGCGCCAGCAGCCACTTACCCCAGGATACGCAGTATTTT. It translates to CASSHLPQDTQYF.

Notes on this clone: Distinct nucleotide sequences in the sample also encode this CDR3. The V gene is TRBV27, the J gene TRBJ2-7; 14 bases fit TRBD2. Germline CDR1 and CDR2: MNHEY and SMNVEV (reference sequence). The CDR3 is made up of 16 amino acids. J lost 4 bases, V lost 1 base, and 3 bases had no gene match. The CDR3 DNA sequence: TGTGCCAGCAGTTTATTAGGGACTAGCGGGAGTTACGAGCAGTACTTC. This translates into CASSLLGTSGSYEQYF.